These T cell receptor beta chains were read from a single sample in a study of technical replicates of blood from a handful of donors. Here immunoSEQ multiplex PCR was the method, and the copy in TCRdb shows in-frame clones only, minus some. The sample yields approximately 52,000 clones, 92% seen once. Sequencing used PBMCs. These receptor sequences come from a human donor in good health. Some clones in this sample may be carry-over from other donors' samples. CDR3s include the opening cysteine and the closing phenylalanine or tryptophan. D genes are given only for firm matches. The size field is filled for only some rows; it gives once, few, many or a size class.

>NA|TRBV5-1|TRBJ2-2|NA
CASSLASGGSAGELFF
TGCGCCAGCAGCTTGGCATCGGGGGGCTCGGCCGGGGAGCTGTTTTTT
>NA|TRBV5-4|TRBJ2-1|NA
CASSLVGGDEQFF
TGTGCCAGCAGCTTGGTGGGCGGGGATGAGCAGTTCTTC
>once|TRBV7-2|TRBJ2-1|TRBD2
CASSKRRELNEQFF
TGTGCCAGCAGCAAGAGGCGGGAGCTCAATGAGCAGTTCTTC
>NA|TRBV5-6|TRBJ2-7|NA
CASSANWYEQYF
TGTGCCAGCAGCGCTAACTGGTACGAGCAGTACTTC
>NA|TRBV29-1|TRBJ2-3|TRBD1
CSVESRGNTDTQYF
TGCAGCGTTGAAAGCAGGGGGAACACAGATACGCAGTATTTT
>NA|TRBV29-1|TRBJ2-1|TRBD2
CSVEGLADNEQFF
TGCAGCGTTGAAGGACTAGCGGACAATGAGCAGTTCTTC
>NA|TRBV30|TRBJ2-7|TRBD1
CAWSLSWDRGKNEQYF
TGTGCCTGGAGCCTAAGTTGGGACAGGGGTAAGAACGAGCAGTACTTC
>NA|TRBV4-2|TRBJ1-6|TRBD1
CASSQATGGNSPLHF
TGTGCCAGCAGCCAAGCCACAGGGGGCAATTCACCCCTCCACTTT
>NA|TRBV27|TRBJ1-1|TRBD1
CASSTAGQGAMNTEAFF
TGTGCCAGCAGTACCGCGGGACAGGGGGCTATGAACACTGAAGCTTTCTTT
>NA|TRBV5-4|TRBJ2-5|NA
CASSSTGMQETQYF
TGTGCCAGCAGTTCAACAGGGATGCAAGAGACCCAGTACTTC
>NA|TRBV4-3|TRBJ2-2|NA
CASSLGLITGELFF
TGCGCCAGCAGCCTGGGACTCATCACCGGGGAGCTGTTTTTT
>NA|TRBV2|TRBJ2-5|NA
CASSESSDRGQETQYF
TGTGCCAGCAGTGAAAGTTCCGACCGGGGCCAAGAGACCCAGTACTTC
>once|TRBV9|TRBJ1-4|NA
CASSVEGGAREKLFF
TGTGCCAGCAGCGTAGAAGGGGGGGCTAGAGAAAAACTGTTTTTT
>NA|TRBV4-3|TRBJ2-5|TRBD2
CASSLRTSGRQTQYF
TGCGCCAGCAGCCTCAGGACTAGCGGGAGGCAGACCCAGTACTTC
>NA|TRBV5-6|TRBJ2-1|TRBD2
CASSLDSGATNEQFF
TGTGCCAGCAGCTTGGATAGCGGGGCGACCAATGAGCAGTTCTTC
>NA|TRBV7-6|TRBJ1-2|TRBD1
CASSTGTGVGYTF
TGTGCCAGCAGCACGGGGACAGGGGTTGGCTACACCTTC
>few|TRBV6-5|TRBJ1-1|TRBD1
CASSYSYRGPEAFF
TGTGCCAGCAGTTACTCCTACAGGGGGCCCGAAGCTTTCTTT
>NA|TRBV10-3|TRBJ1-1|NA
CAISQERGYNTEAFF
TGTGCCATCAGCCAGGAGAGGGGGTACAACACTGAAGCTTTCTTT
>once|TRBV28|TRBJ2-7|NA
CASSISDEQYF
TGTGCCAGCAGTATATCAGACGAGCAGTACTTC
>NA|TRBV19|TRBJ1-1|NA
CASSIGRGFNTEAFF
TGTGCCAGTAGTATAGGTCGGGGGTTCAACACTGAAGCTTTCTTT
>once|TRBV5-6|TRBJ2-4|TRBD2
CASSLVAGGPNIQYF
TGTGCCAGCAGCTTGGTAGCGGGAGGGCCAAACATTCAGTACTTC
>NA|TRBV28|TRBJ2-2|NA
CASSFHTPNTGELFF
TGTGCCAGCAGTTTCCACACACCGAACACCGGGGAGCTGTTTTTT
>NA|TRBV5-1|TRBJ1-2|NA
CASRLDTDRGGYTF
TGCGCCAGCCGCCTTGACACCGACCGGGGGGGCTACACCTTC
>NA|TRBV4-3|TRBJ2-1|TRBD2
CASRRTSGVHEQFF
TGCGCCAGCAGGCGGACTAGCGGGGTGCATGAGCAGTTCTTC
>NA|TRBV14|TRBJ1-1|NA
CASSYQGYTEAFF
TGTGCCAGCAGCTATCAGGGGTACACTGAAGCTTTCTTT
>NA|TRBV7-2|TRBJ1-6|NA
CASSLVPQATSSYNSPLHF
TGTGCCAGCAGCTTAGTTCCGCAGGCCACCAGCTCCTATAATTCACCCCTCCACTTT
>NA|TRBV5-4|TRBJ1-4|TRBD1
CASSSRQGGNEKLFF
TGTGCCAGCAGCTCTCGACAGGGGGGGAATGAAAAACTGTTTTTT
>NA|TRBV7-9|TRBJ1-2|NA
CASSWGQGIGYTF
TGTGCCAGCAGCTGGGGGCAGGGAATTGGCTACACCTTC
>NA|TRBV7-9|TRBJ1-4|TRBD1
CASSTGQGTNEKLFF
TGTGCCAGCAGCACCGGACAGGGGACTAATGAAAAACTGTTTTTT
>NA|TRBV6-5|TRBJ2-7|NA
CASSYAGWDEQYF
TGTGCCAGCAGTTACGCGGGCTGGGACGAGCAGTACTTC
>NA|TRBV19|TRBJ1-3|NA
CASWTVGNRQGGNTIYF
TGTGCCAGCTGGACGGTCGGGAACCGACAAGGAGGAAACACCATATATTTT
>NA|TRBV20-1|TRBJ2-7|NA
CSARDREQYF
TGCAGTGCTAGAGATCGCGAGCAGTACTTC
>NA|TRBV7-2|TRBJ2-7|TRBD2
CASSLGLAGGEEQYF
TGTGCCAGCAGCTTAGGCCTAGCGGGAGGAGAGGAGCAGTACTTC
>NA|TRBV4-1|TRBJ1-4|NA
CASSPPLAALIPPGLFF
TGCGCCAGCAGCCCACCCTTGGCAGCCTTAATACCCCCAGGTCTGTTTTTT
>NA|TRBV9|TRBJ1-2|NA
CASSVAQDTTHGYTF
TGTGCCAGCAGCGTAGCACAGGACACGACCCATGGCTACACCTTC
>NA|TRBV5-6|TRBJ2-1|NA
CASRDSGAGGEQFF
TGTGCCAGCAGAGATTCGGGAGCCGGCGGGGAGCAGTTCTTC
>NA|TRBV6-6|TRBJ2-2|TRBD2
CASSPSGGNTGELFF
TGTGCCAGCAGTCCTAGCGGGGGGAACACCGGGGAGCTGTTTTTT
>NA|TRBV9|TRBJ2-3|TRBD2
CASSGASGRTDTQYF
TGTGCCAGCAGCGGAGCTAGCGGACGCACAGATACGCAGTATTTT
>NA|TRBV4-1|TRBJ1-1|NA
CASSHMGRGNTEAFF
TGCGCCAGCAGCCATATGGGAAGGGGGAACACTGAAGCTTTCTTT
>NA|TRBV30|TRBJ1-2|TRBD1
CAWETGSYGYTF
TGTGCCTGGGAGACAGGGAGCTATGGCTACACCTTC
>NA|TRBV5-4|TRBJ1-4|NA
CASSLDNSNEKLFF
TGTGCCAGCAGCTTGGATAACTCTAATGAAAAACTGTTTTTT
>NA|TRBV15|TRBJ1-1|NA
CATSPRGDRQNTEAFF
TGTGCCACCAGCCCCAGGGGAGACCGACAGAACACTGAAGCTTTCTTT
>NA|TRBV6-1|TRBJ1-2|NA
CASSETLGHGYTF
TGTGCCAGCAGTGAGACGCTGGGCCATGGCTACACCTTC
>NA|TRBV4-3|TRBJ1-2|TRBD1
CASSQDLNRGDYGYTF
TGCGCCAGCAGCCAAGATCTCAACAGGGGGGACTATGGCTACACCTTC
>NA|TRBV7-9|TRBJ2-3|TRBD2
CASRYGLTGGPSDTQYF
TGTGCCAGCAGATACGGTCTAACGGGAGGGCCGTCAGATACGCAGTATTTT
>NA|TRBV7-8|TRBJ1-4|TRBD1
CASSLAVAGGQEKLFF
TGTGCCAGCAGCTTAGCGGTGGCAGGGGGGCAAGAAAAACTGTTTTTT
>NA|TRBV6-5|TRBJ1-2|TRBD1
CASSYSGGGGGGYTF
TGTGCCAGCAGTTACTCAGGAGGGGGCGGAGGAGGCTACACCTTC
>NA|TRBV4-2|TRBJ1-2|NA
CASSSTEPNNYGYTF
TGTGCCAGTTCAAGTACAGAGCCGAACAACTATGGCTACACCTTC
>NA|TRBV21-1|TRBJ1-5|NA
CASSNPHHYRGHDNQPQHF
TGTGCCAGCAGCAATCCCCATCATTACAGGGGCCACGACAATCAGCCCCAGCATTTT
>NA|TRBV19|TRBJ2-1|NA
CASSDGISYNEQFF
TGTGCCAGTAGTGACGGGATAAGCTACAATGAGCAGTTCTTC
>NA|TRBV6-5|TRBJ1-3|NA
CASRTGDSGNTIYF
TGTGCCAGCAGGACCGGGGATAGCGGAAACACCATATATTTT
>NA|TRBV5-6|TRBJ2-1|TRBD1
CASSWDRNNEQFF
TGTGCCAGCAGCTGGGACAGGAACAATGAGCAGTTCTTC
>NA|TRBV11-2|TRBJ1-3|TRBD1
CASALQGALVNTIYF
TGTGCCAGCGCATTACAGGGGGCGCTTGTAAACACCATATATTTT
>NA|TRBV5-1|TRBJ2-7|TRBD2
CASSPRVGGLPRPEQYF
TGCGCCAGCAGCCCGCGGGTGGGGGGACTACCTCGGCCCGAGCAGTACTTC
>NA|TRBV20-1|TRBJ1-4|NA
CSAGGEKLFF
TGCAGTGCCGGAGGGGAAAAACTGTTTTTT
>NA|TRBV7-8|TRBJ1-4|NA
CASSGVGDSEKLFF
TGTGCCAGCAGCGGAGTCGGAGACAGCGAAAAACTGTTTTTT
>NA|TRBV19|TRBJ2-7|TRBD2
CASSRGSSYEQYF
TGTGCCAGTAGTCGCGGGAGCTCCTACGAGCAGTACTTC
>NA|TRBV10-3|TRBJ2-7|TRBD2
CAISERAGGGEQYF
TGTGCCATCAGTGAAAGAGCGGGGGGTGGCGAGCAGTACTTC
>NA|TRBV4-2|TRBJ1-3|NA
CASSQARGPGNTIYF
TGTGCCAGCAGCCAAGCCAGGGGACCTGGAAACACCATATATTTT
>NA|TRBV7-3|TRBJ2-2|TRBD2
CASSLTFGLAGGPNGELFF
TGTGCCAGCAGCTTAACGTTCGGACTAGCGGGGGGGCCTAACGGGGAGCTGTTTTTT